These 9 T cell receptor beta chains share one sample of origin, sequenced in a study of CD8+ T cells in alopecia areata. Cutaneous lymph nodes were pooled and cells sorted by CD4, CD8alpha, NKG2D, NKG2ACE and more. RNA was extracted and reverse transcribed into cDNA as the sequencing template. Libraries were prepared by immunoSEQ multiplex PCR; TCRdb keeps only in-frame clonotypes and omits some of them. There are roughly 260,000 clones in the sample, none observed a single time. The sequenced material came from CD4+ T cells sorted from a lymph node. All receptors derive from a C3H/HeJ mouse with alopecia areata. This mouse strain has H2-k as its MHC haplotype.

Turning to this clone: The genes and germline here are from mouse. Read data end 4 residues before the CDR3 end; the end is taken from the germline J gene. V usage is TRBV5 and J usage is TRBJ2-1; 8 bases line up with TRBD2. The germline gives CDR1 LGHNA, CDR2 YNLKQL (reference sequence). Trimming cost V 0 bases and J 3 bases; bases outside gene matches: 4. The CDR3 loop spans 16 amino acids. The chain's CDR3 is CASSQEGLAGYAEQFF. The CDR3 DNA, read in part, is TGTGCCAGCAGCCAAGAGGGACTGGCAGGCTATGCT.

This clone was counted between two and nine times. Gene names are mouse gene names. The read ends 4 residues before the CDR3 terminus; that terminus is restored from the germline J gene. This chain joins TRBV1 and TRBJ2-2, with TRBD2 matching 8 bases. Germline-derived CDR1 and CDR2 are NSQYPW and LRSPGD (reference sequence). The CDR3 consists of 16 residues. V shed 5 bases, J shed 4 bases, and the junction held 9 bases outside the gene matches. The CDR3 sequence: CTCSPRGGGVTGQLYF. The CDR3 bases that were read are TGCACCTGCAGTCCCCGCGGGGGGGGCGTCACCGGG.

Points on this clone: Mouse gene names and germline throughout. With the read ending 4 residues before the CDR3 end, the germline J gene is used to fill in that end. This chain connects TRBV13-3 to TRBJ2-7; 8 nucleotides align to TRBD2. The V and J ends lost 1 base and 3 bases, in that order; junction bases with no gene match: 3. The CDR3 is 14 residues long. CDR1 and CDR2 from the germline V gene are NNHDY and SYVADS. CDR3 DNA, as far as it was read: TGTGCCAGCAGTGATCGGGGGGGGCTCTAT. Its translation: CASSDRGGLY. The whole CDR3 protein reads CASSDRGGLYEQYF.

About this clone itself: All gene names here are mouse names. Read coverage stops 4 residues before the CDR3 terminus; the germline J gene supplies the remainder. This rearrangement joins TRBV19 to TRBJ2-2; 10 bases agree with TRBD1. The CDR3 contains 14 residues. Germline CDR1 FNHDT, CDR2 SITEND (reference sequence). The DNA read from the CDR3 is TGTGCCAGCAGTCCGACAGGGGGCGGCGGG. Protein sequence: CASSPTGGGG. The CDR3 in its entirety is CASSPTGGGGQLYF.

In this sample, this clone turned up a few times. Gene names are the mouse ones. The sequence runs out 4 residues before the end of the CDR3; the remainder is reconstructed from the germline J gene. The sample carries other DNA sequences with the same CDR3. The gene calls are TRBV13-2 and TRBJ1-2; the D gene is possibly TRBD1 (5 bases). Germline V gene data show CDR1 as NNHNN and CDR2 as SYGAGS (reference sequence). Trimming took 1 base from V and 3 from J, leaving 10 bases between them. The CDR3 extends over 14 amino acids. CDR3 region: CASGDRGRDSDYTF. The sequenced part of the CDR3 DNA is TGTGCCAGCGGTGATAGGGGTAGGGACTCC.

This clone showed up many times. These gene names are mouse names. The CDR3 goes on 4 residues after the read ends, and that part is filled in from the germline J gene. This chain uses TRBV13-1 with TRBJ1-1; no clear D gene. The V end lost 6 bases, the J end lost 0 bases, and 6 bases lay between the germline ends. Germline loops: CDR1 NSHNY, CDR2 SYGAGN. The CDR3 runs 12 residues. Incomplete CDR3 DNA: TGTGCCAGCACCAGTGCAAACACA. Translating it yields CASTSANT. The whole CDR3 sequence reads CASTSANTEVFF.

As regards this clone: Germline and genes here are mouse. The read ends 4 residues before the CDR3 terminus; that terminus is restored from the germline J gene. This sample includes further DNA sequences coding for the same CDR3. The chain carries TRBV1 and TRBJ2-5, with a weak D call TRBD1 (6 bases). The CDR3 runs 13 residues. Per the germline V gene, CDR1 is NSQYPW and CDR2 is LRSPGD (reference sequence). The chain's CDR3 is CTCSAQGRDTQYF. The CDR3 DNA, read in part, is TGCACCTGCAGTGCCCAGGGGAGGGAC.

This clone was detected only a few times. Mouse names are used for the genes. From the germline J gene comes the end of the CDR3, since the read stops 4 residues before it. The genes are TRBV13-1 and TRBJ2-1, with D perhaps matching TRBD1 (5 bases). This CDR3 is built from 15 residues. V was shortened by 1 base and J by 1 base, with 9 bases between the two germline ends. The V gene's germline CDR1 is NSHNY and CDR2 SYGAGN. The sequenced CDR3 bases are TGTGCCAGCAGTGATAGGGCAGGGAACTATGCT. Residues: CASSDRAGNYA. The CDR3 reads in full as CASSDRAGNYAEQFF.

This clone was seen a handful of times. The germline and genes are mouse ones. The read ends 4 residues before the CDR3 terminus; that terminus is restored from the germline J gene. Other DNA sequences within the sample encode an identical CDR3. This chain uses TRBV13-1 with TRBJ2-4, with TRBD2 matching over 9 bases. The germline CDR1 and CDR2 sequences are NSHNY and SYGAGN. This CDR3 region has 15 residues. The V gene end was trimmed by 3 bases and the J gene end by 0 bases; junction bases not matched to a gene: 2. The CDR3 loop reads CASSGWGGSQNTLYF. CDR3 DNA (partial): TGTGCCAGCAGTGGCTGGGGGGGAAGTCAAAAC.